A single sample gave rise to the 14 T cell receptor beta chains below, sequenced in a study of blood T cell repertoires in COVID-19. This table comes from immunoSEQ multiplex PCR, and its TCRdb copy is limited to in-frame clones, with some not included. The repertoire holds a few hundred thousand clones, with 85% as singletons. Sequenced material: PBMCs or T cells enriched from blood (not recorded which). All receptors derive from a man in his forties or fifties who had recovered from COVID-19.

To note about this clone: At the DNA level, this CDR3 is encoded by other sequences in the same sample as well. The V and J genes are TRBV9 and TRBJ2-1; the D gene is possibly TRBD1 (6 bases). With 0 bases removed from V and 0 bases from J, the gap between germline ends came to 7 bases. Per the germline V gene, CDR1 is SGDLS and CDR2 is YYNGEE. The length of the CDR3 is 15 residues. The CDR3 loop reads CASSVGGGSYNEQFF. The DNA of the CDR3 is TGTGCCAGCAGCGTAGGAGGGGGCTCCTACAATGAGCAGTTCTTC.

This chain links TRBV11-3 with TRBJ1-1; TRBD1 might be the D (6 bases). In germline, CDR1 is SGHNT, CDR2 YENEEA. Trimming left V 3 bases short and J 6 bases short, with 11 bases between. This CDR3 has 13 amino acids. The DNA for the CDR3 is TGTGCCAGCAGCTTCCAGACAGGTTCTGAAGCTTTCTTT. Protein product: CASSFQTGSEAFF.

A single count supports this clone. CDR3 amino acids: CASSTTSGRRRNEQFF. Here the CDR3 DNA reads TGCGCCAGCAGCACAACTAGCGGCAGAAGGAGAAATGAGCAGTTCTTC. The chain has TRBV5-1 and TRBJ2-1; 8 nucleotides line up with TRBD2. V was clipped by 4 bases and J by 7 bases; unmatched bases: 13. The CDR3 contains 16 residues. Germline CDR1 is SGHRS and CDR2 is YFSETQ.

The chain recombines TRBV19 with TRBJ1-1, with D hard to call. CDR1 and CDR2 from the germline V gene are LNHDA and SQIVND (reference sequence). The length of the CDR3 is 16 residues. V lost 7 bases to trimming and J lost 2 bases, with 20 bases between them. The CDR3 DNA is TGTGCCAGTATCGATCAAGCGGCGGGTAGAAACACTGAAGCTTTCTTT. Translated: CASIDQAAGRNTEAFF.

The V and J genes are TRBV5-4 and TRBJ2-7; 11 bases fit TRBD2. The CDR3 length is 16 residues. J lost 3 bases, V lost 4 bases, and 9 bases had no gene match. Germline CDR1 SGHNT, CDR2 YYREEE (reference sequence). CDR3 sequence: CASSATLAGAFYEQYF. The CDR3 region has the DNA TGTGCCAGCAGCGCCACACTAGCGGGAGCTTTCTACGAGCAGTACTTC.

This chain joins TRBV15 and TRBJ2-3; D might be TRBD1 (6 bases). This CDR3 comprises 13 residues. In germline, CDR1 is LNHNV, CDR2 YYDKDF (reference sequence). Trimming shortened V by 5 bases and J by 4 bases, and 10 bases separated the two germline ends. The CDR3 DNA reads TGTGCCACCAGCTTTACAGGGCCAGATACGCAGTATTTT. This gives the protein CATSFTGPDTQYF.

With regard to this clone: Other DNA sequences in this sample translate to the same CDR3. The J gene is TRBJ1-1, the V gene TRBV5-1; no clear D. V was pared by 1 base and J by 8 bases, with 6 bases between. CDR3 size: 11 residues. Germline CDR1 is SGHRS and CDR2 is YFSETQ. CDR3 protein: CASSLNSEAFF. The CDR3 bases are TGCGCCAGCAGCTTGAACAGCGAAGCTTTCTTT.

This chain links TRBV2 with TRBJ1-1, with 8 bases identical to TRBD1. The germline CDR1 and CDR2 sequences are SNHLY and FYNNEI. The V and J ends lost 4 bases and 5 bases, in that order; junction bases with no gene match: 3. CDR3 length: 13 residues. The CDR3 loop is CASSADRETEAFF. The CDR3 DNA follows: TGTGCCAGCAGTGCGGACAGGGAAACTGAAGCTTTCTTT.

The chain employs TRBV3-1 (or the pseudogene TRBV3-2) and TRBJ1-5, with TRBD1 as a possible D gene (6 bases). Germline-derived CDR1 and CDR2 are LGHDT and YNNKEL (reference sequence). Trimming removed 7 bases at V and 4 bases at J, with 11 bases between. This CDR3 has 13 amino acids. The CDR3 DNA reads TGTGCCAGCACCAGGGGACAAAATCAGCCCCAGCATTTT. Translation: CASTRGQNQPQHF.

The chain employs TRBV28 and TRBJ1-2; maybe TRBD1 (6 bases). CDR1 is MDHEN, CDR2 SYDVKM, per germline. Trimming took 3 bases from V and 0 from J, leaving 8 bases between them. CDR3 length: 14 amino acids. The CDR3 coding sequence is TGTGCCAGCAGTTTGGACAGAACTAACTATGGCTACACCTTC. This codes for CASSLDRTNYGYTF.

This clone appeared a few times. The rearrangement uses TRBV13 and TRBJ2-7, with TRBD2 identical over 9 bases. The germline V gene has CDR1 PRHDT and CDR2 FYEKMQ (reference sequence). Germline trimming cut 5 bases from V and 4 bases from J; bases unmatched to any gene: 12. CDR3 size: 16 residues. CDR3 coding DNA: TGTGCCAGCAGCCAGGCGGGAGGGCTTAATGGATACGAGCAGTACTTC. Amino acid sequence: CASSQAGGLNGYEQYF.

The chain combines TRBV19 with TRBJ1-3, with D possibly TRBD1 on 5 matching bases. CDR3 length: 15 residues. Germline CDR1 is LNHDA and CDR2 is SQIVND (reference sequence). The V gene lost 0 bases and the J gene lost 2 bases, with 8 bases spanning the gap. CDR3 in DNA: TGTGCCAGTAGTATAGATCAGGGTGCTGGAAACACCATATATTTT. Its protein is CASSIDQGAGNTIYF.

The chain couples TRBV30 to TRBJ1-1; TRBD1 might be the D (5 bases). The V gene's germline CDR1 is GTSNPN and CDR2 SVGIG (reference sequence). The CDR3 has 14 residues. Trimming took 5 bases from V and 1 from J, leaving 14 bases between them. The CDR3 spells CAWARGGTNTEAFF. The CDR3 DNA sequence: TGTGCCTGGGCCCGGGGGGGGACGAACACTGAAGCTTTCTTT.

The CDR3 protein is CSAEGVGTGELFF. CDR3 coding DNA: TGCAGCGCCGAGGGAGTGGGCACCGGGGAGCTGTTTTTT. J is TRBJ2-2 and V is TRBV29-1, with a weak D call TRBD2 (5 bases). The CDR3 contains 13 residues. V was shortened by 7 bases and J by 4 bases, with 13 bases between the two germline ends. Looked up from germline, CDR1 is SQVTM and CDR2 is ANQGSEA.